A selection of T cell receptor beta chains follows, all from one sample in a study of blood T cell repertoires in COVID-19. Sequencing used immunoSEQ multiplex PCR; TCRdb keeps in-frame clones, though not all of them. The data contain 90,000 to 120,000 clones, roughly four fifths of them singletons. The sample taken for sequencing was peripheral blood. These receptors all come from a man aged 55-75 years with acute or convalescent COVID-19. The CDR3 runs from the conserved cysteine through the conserved F or W. D genes are given only for firm matches. Expanded clones get a size class; other rows say once, few or many, or leave the size out.

J,V,D,size,CDR3,DNA
TRBJ2-7,TRBV5-1,TRBD1,once,CASSFTGTGVYEQYF,TGCGCCAGCAGCTTCACCGGGACAGGGGTCTACGAGCAGTACTTC
TRBJ1-2,TRBV28,TRBD1,few,CASRFPGQGWDGYTF,TGTGCCAGCAGGTTTCCGGGACAGGGTTGGGATGGCTACACCTTC
TRBJ2-7,TRBV7-2,NA,NA,CASSLAGGPYEQYF,TGTGCCAGCAGCTTAGCGGGAGGACCCTACGAGCAGTACTTC
TRBJ2-5,TRBV10-2,NA,NA,CASVGQRQETQYF,TGCGCCAGCGTAGGACAGAGACAAGAGACCCAGTACTTC
TRBJ2-1,TRBV27,NA,NA,CASSLLQGEQFF,TGTGCCAGCAGTCTCCTCCAGGGAGAGCAGTTCTTC
TRBJ1-2,TRBV5-1,NA,NA,CASSLQGPPYGYTF,TGCGCCAGCAGCTTACAGGGACCTCCCTATGGCTACACCTTC
TRBJ2-1,TRBV6-5,TRBD1,NA,CASRLPGQGNEQFF,TGTGCCAGCAGACTCCCGGGACAGGGCAATGAGCAGTTCTTC
TRBJ2-1,TRBV29-1,NA,NA,CSVGGNEQFF,TGCAGCGTTGGAGGAAATGAGCAGTTCTTC
TRBJ1-1,TRBV5-1,TRBD1,NA,CASSPGGEGYTEAFF,TGCGCCAGCAGCCCAGGGGGCGAAGGGTACACTGAAGCTTTCTTT
TRBJ2-7,TRBV6-2/TRBV6-3,NA,NA,CASSTETYEQYF,TGTGCCAGCAGTACAGAAACCTACGAGCAGTACTTC
TRBJ1-5,TRBV7-2,NA,NA,CASSGQSNQPQHF,TGTGCCAGCAGCGGACAAAGCAATCAGCCCCAGCATTTT
TRBJ2-5,TRBV6-5,TRBD1,NA,CASTHRDRVETQYF,TGTGCCAGCACCCACCGGGACAGGGTTGAGACCCAGTACTTC
TRBJ2-7,TRBV3-1/TRBV3-2,TRBD2,NA,CASSGNYGAGGRGEQYF,TGTGCCAGCAGCGGGAACTACGGAGCGGGAGGGCGTGGAGAGCAGTACTTC
TRBJ1-1,TRBV3-1/TRBV3-2,NA,NA,CASSQGGGTEAFF,TGTGCCAGCAGCCAAGGGGGGGGCACTGAAGCTTTCTTT
TRBJ2-5,TRBV6-1,TRBD1,NA,CASSELGTGAGTQYF,TGTGCCAGCAGTGAACTGGGGACAGGGGCTGGGACCCAGTACTTC
TRBJ2-5,TRBV24-1,TRBD1,NA,CATSDLRDRAPRGTQYF,TGTGCCACCAGTGATTTGCGGGACAGGGCTCCCCGGGGGACCCAGTACTTC
TRBJ1-2,TRBV3-1/TRBV3-2,NA,NA,CASSQGGNGYTF,TGTGCCAGCAGCCAAGGAGGGAATGGCTACACCTTC
TRBJ1-1,TRBV19,NA,NA,CASSAWTVAPEAFF,TGTGCCAGTAGTGCCTGGACAGTCGCCCCTGAAGCTTTCTTT
TRBJ1-1,TRBV2,TRBD1,NA,CASSEDRGGSTEAFF,TGTGCCAGCAGTGAAGACAGGGGTGGGAGCACTGAAGCTTTCTTT